The TCR beta chain under discussion was sequenced for a study of blood T cell repertoires in COVID-19. Overall study context: T cells, B-cell-depleted T cells, or PBMCs provided the cDNA or gDNA that served as material.

The method was immunoSEQ multiplex PCR; TCRdb's version includes in-frame clones alone and lacks a portion of them. In the table there are 650,000 to 800,000 clones, about nine tenths of which are singletons. The sequence was collected from a young woman with acute or convalescent COVID-19. Sequences were obtained from peripheral blood.

CDR3 DNA: TGCAGCGTGATGGACAGGGCCCCTAACTATGGCTACACCTTC. Translation gives CSVMDRAPNYGYTF. The rearrangement joins TRBV29-1 to TRBJ1-2; TRBD1 agrees at 8 bases. Germline V gene lookup returns CDR1 SQVTM and CDR2 ANQGSEA. CDR3 length: 14 residues. With V trimmed by 6 bases and J by 0 bases, 6 bases remained unmatched. The whole variable domain, filled in from reference TRBV29-1 and TRBJ1-2, reads SAVISQKPSRDICQRGTSLTIQCQVDSQVTMMFWYRQQPGQSLTLIATANQGSEATYESGFVIDKFPISRPNLTFSTLTVSNMSPEDSSIYLCSVMDRAPNYGYTFGSGTRLTVV.